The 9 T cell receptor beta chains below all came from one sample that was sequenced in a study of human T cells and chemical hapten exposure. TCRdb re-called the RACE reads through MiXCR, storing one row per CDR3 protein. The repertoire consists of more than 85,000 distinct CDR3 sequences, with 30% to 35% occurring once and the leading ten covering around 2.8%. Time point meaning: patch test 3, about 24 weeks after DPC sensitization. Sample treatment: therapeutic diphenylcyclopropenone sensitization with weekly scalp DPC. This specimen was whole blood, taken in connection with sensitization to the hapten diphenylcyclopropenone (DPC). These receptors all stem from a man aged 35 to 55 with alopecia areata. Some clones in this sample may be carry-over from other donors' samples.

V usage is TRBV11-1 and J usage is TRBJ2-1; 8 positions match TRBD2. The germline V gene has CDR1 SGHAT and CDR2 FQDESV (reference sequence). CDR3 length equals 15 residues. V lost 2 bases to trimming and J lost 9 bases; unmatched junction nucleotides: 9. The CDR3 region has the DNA TGTGCCAGCAGCTTATGGCCCAGCGGGAGTGTTGAGCAGTTCTTC. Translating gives CASSLWPSGSVEQFF.

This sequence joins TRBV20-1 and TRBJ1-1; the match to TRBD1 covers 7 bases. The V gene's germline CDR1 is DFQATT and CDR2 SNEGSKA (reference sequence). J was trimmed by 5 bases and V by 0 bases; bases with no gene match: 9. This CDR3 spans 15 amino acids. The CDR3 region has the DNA TGCAGTGCTAGAGATCCCCTTCAGGGGGGGACTGAAGCTTTCTTT. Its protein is CSARDPLQGGTEAFF.

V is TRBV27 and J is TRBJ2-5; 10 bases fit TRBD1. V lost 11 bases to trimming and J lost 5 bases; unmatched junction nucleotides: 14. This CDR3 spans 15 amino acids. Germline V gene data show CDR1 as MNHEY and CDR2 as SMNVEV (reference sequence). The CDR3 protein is CAPPPDRGFEETQYF. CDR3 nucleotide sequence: TGTGCCCCCCCCCCGGACAGGGGGTTTGAGGAGACCCAGTACTTC.

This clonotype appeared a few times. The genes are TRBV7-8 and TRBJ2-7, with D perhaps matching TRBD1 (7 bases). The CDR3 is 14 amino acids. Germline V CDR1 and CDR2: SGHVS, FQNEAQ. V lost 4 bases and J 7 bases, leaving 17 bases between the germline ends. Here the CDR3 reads CASSSGGLQMEQYV. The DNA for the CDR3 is TGTGCCAGCAGCTCAGGGGGGCTACAGATGGAGCAGTACGTC.

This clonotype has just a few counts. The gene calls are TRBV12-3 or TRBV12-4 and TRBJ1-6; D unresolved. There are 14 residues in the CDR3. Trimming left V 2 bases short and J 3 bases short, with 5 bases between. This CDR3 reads CASSLNGYNSPLHF. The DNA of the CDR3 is TGTGCCAGCAGTTTAAACGGCTATAATTCACCCCTCCACTTT.

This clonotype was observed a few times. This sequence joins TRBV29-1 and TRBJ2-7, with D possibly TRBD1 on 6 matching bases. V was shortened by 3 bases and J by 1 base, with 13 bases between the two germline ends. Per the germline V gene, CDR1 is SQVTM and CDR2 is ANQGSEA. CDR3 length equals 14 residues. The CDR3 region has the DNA TGCAGCGTTGACTTGGGCCAGGGGTCCTACGAGCAGTACTTC. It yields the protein CSVDLGQGSYEQYF.

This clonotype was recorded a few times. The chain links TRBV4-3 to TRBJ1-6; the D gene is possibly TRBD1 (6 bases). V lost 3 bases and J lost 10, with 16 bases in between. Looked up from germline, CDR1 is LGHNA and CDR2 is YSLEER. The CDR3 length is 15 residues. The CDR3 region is CASSQGDRTGSPLHF. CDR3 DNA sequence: TGCGCCAGCAGCCAGGGAGACAGGACTGGATCACCCCTCCACTTT.

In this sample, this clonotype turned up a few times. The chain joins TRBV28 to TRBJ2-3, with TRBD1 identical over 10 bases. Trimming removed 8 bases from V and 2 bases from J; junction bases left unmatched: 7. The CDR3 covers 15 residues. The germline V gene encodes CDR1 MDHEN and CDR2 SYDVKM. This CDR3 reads CASGGQGGYTDTQYF. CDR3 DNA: TGTGCCAGCGGCGGACAGGGGGGCTACACAGATACGCAGTATTTT.

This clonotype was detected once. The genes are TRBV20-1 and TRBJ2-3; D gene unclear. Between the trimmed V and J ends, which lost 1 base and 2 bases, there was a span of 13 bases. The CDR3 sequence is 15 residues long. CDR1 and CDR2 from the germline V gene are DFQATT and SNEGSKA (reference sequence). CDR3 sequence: CSARVGGDFTDTQYF. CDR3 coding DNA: TGCAGTGCTAGAGTGGGTGGAGACTTCACAGATACGCAGTATTTT.